This T cell receptor beta chain is from a study of shared clonotypes between healthy human individuals. Using immunoSEQ multiplex PCR, the repertoire was profiled, and TCRdb retains in-frame clones only, with some absent. The sample holds roughly 95,000 clones, about 45% seen once. In this sample, this clone turned up many times. Study donors comprised healthy, HIV-negative adults devoid of recent acute infection or vaccination. Sequenced input: PBMCs. This receptor was obtained from a woman aged 40 to 49 in good health. Some clones in this sample may be carry-over from other donors' samples.

CDR3 sequence reads: CASADYSGNQPQHF. CDR3 bases: TGTGCCAGCGCGGACTATTCTGGCAATCAGCCCCAGCATTTT. This chain joins TRBV27 and TRBJ1-5; D unclear. The CDR3 contains 14 residues. CDR1 and CDR2 (germline): MNHEY, SMNVEV (reference sequence). V gave up 8 bases and J gave up 2 bases, with 13 bases separating them.